These T cell receptor beta chains were read from a single sample in a study of T cell responses to AZD1222 COVID-19 vaccine. Assay: immunoSEQ multiplex PCR; the TCRdb copy retains only in-frame clones and omits some. The table includes about 87,000 clones, approximately 87% detected once. The sample here was peripheral blood, taken on day 0 of AZD1222 vaccination. The source is an adult in good health. The CDR3 runs from the conserved cysteine through the conserved F or W. The order of the fields is J gene, D gene, V gene, clone size, CDR3 protein, CDR3 DNA. A D gene is named only where the DNA matches it firmly. The size entry is marked missing in some rows and otherwise reads once, few, many or a size class.

TRBJ2-2,TRBD2,TRBV7-8,-,CASSLREGLPGELFF,TGTGCCAGCAGCTTGCGGGAGGGCCTCCCCGGGGAGCTGTTTTTT
TRBJ2-4,TRBD1,TRBV2,-,CASSEGRTGKNIQYF,TGTGCCAGCAGTGAAGGGAGGACAGGGAAAAACATTCAGTACTTC
TRBJ1-6,-,TRBV15,-,CATSRDGPRGPNSPLHF,TGTGCCACCAGCAGAGATGGCCCCAGGGGACCTAATTCACCCCTCCACTTT
TRBJ1-3,TRBD1,TRBV30,once,CAWGQGASGNTIYF,TGTGCCTGGGGACAGGGGGCATCTGGAAACACCATATATTTT
TRBJ2-3,-,TRBV19,-,CASSHHPEGQGRSDTQYF,TGTGCCAGTAGCCATCACCCCGAGGGGCAGGGAAGGTCAGATACGCAGTATTTT
TRBJ2-7,TRBD2,TRBV5-6,-,CASSPGRGYEQYF,TGTGCCAGCAGCCCGGGGAGGGGCTACGAGCAGTACTTC
TRBJ2-2,TRBD2,TRBV24-1,few,CATETGLADTGELFF,TGTGCCACCGAAACTGGGCTAGCGGACACCGGGGAGCTGTTTTTT
TRBJ1-2,-,TRBV2,-,CASSEEPYSRLRGYTF,TGTGCCAGCAGTGAAGAACCCTACTCTAGACTGCGTGGCTACACCTTC
TRBJ1-1,-,TRBV12-3/TRBV12-4,-,CASSLGSTEAFF,TGTGCCAGCAGTTTAGGAAGTACTGAAGCTTTCTTT
TRBJ2-7,-,TRBV18,-,CASSPSRQSYEQYF,TGTGCCAGCTCACCATCGAGACAGTCCTACGAGCAGTACTTC
TRBJ1-5,-,TRBV7-3,once,CASSLGGRHNQPQHF,TGTGCCAGCAGCCTGGGGGGACGGCATAATCAGCCCCAGCATTTT
TRBJ1-2,-,TRBV7-3,-,CASSRDRAYGYTF,TGTGCCAGCAGTCGCGACAGAGCTTACGGCTACACCTTC
TRBJ2-7,TRBD2,TRBV7-9,-,CASRREAGYEQYF,TGTGCCAGCAGACGGGAGGCGGGCTACGAGCAGTACTTC
TRBJ1-2,-,TRBV6-1,-,CASREDRTYGYTF,TGTGCCAGCAGAGAAGACAGGACATATGGCTACACCTTC
TRBJ1-2,-,TRBV19,-,CASSKSQGMDYGYTF,TGTGCCAGTAGTAAATCCCAGGGAATGGACTATGGCTACACCTTC
TRBJ2-3,TRBD1,TRBV2,once,CASSEIGDRGDTQYF,TGTGCCAGCAGTGAGATTGGGGACAGGGGGGATACGCAGTATTTT
TRBJ2-1,TRBD2,TRBV28,-,CASTPVGGTGEQFF,TGTGCCAGCACCCCGGTCGGGGGGACGGGCGAGCAGTTCTTC
TRBJ2-2,TRBD2,TRBV12-5,few,CASGLVLTAGGNTGELFF,TGTGCTAGTGGTTTGGTACTAACAGCGGGAGGGAACACCGGGGAGCTGTTTTTT
TRBJ2-7,-,TRBV5-4,-,CASSLSGGRSEQYF,TGTGCCAGCAGCCTAAGCGGAGGGAGAAGCGAGCAGTACTTC
TRBJ2-2,TRBD1,TRBV25-1,-,CASTTGGYGELFF,TGTGCCAGTACTACAGGGGGCTACGGGGAGCTGTTTTTT
TRBJ2-1,TRBD2,TRBV7-9,-,CARRAGAGNEQFF,TGTGCCCGCAGGGCGGGAGCGGGTAATGAGCAGTTCTTC
TRBJ2-7,-,TRBV5-6,-,CASSPGPLQEQYF,TGTGCCAGCAGCCCTGGACCCCTCCAAGAGCAGTACTTC
TRBJ1-2,TRBD1,TRBV7-2,-,CASSQDRGSYGYTF,TGTGCCAGCAGCCAGGACAGGGGAAGCTATGGCTACACCTTC
TRBJ1-1,-,TRBV7-6,-,CASSLAAQGGTEAFF,TGTGCCAGCAGCTTAGCAGCCCAAGGGGGCACTGAAGCTTTCTTT
TRBJ1-1,TRBD1,TRBV28,-,CASSPVPGTGGYEAFF,TGTGCCAGCAGTCCGGTCCCCGGGACAGGGGGTTATGAAGCTTTCTTT
TRBJ2-1,-,TRBV5-8,-,CASSLDSSNEQFF,TGTGCCAGCAGCTTGGATAGCTCCAATGAGCAGTTCTTC
TRBJ1-1,TRBD1,TRBV6-5,-,CASIRDRGMNTEAFF,TGTGCCAGTATCCGGGACAGGGGTATGAACACTGAAGCTTTCTTT
TRBJ2-1,TRBD1,TRBV6-5,-,CASSSDPGQGGNEQFF,TGTGCCAGCAGTTCCGACCCGGGACAGGGGGGCAATGAGCAGTTCTTC
TRBJ1-4,TRBD1,TRBV15,-,CATSGTRGRGGNEKLFF,TGTGCCACCAGCGGGACTAGGGGGCGCGGGGGTAATGAAAAACTGTTTTTT
TRBJ2-5,TRBD1,TRBV12-3/TRBV12-4,-,CASSSGQQETQYF,TGTGCCAGCAGTTCGGGACAGCAAGAGACCCAGTACTTC
TRBJ1-1,-,TRBV4-2,-,CASSPPGDTEAFF,TGTGCCAGCAGCCCTCCGGGAGACACTGAAGCTTTCTTT
TRBJ1-2,TRBD1,TRBV6-5,few,CASSPQGSSNYGYTF,TGTGCCAGCAGTCCACAGGGGTCGTCTAACTATGGCTACACCTTC
TRBJ2-4,TRBD2,TRBV27,-,CASSREGRGLAKNIQYF,TGTGCCAGCAGCCGGGAGGGCCGGGGACTAGCTAAAAACATTCAGTACTTC
TRBJ2-3,-,TRBV12-3/TRBV12-4,-,CASSLLDTQYF,TGTGCCAGCAGTTTACTGGATACGCAGTATTTT
TRBJ2-2,TRBD2,TRBV7-8,-,CASSLAFSSGRIKRGGELFF,TGTGCCAGCAGCTTAGCTTTTAGTAGCGGGAGAATAAAAAGGGGCGGGGAGCTGTTTTTT
TRBJ2-5,TRBD1,TRBV27,-,CASSSKTGRETQYF,TGTGCCAGCAGTTCTAAGACAGGGAGAGAGACCCAGTACTTC
TRBJ1-2,-,TRBV4-1,-,CAAGWPSLAANYGYTF,TGCGCCGCAGGGTGGCCTTCTCTCGCAGCTAACTATGGCTACACCTTC
TRBJ2-1,TRBD2,TRBV7-2,-,CASSFGAGDGEQFF,TGTGCCAGCAGCTTTGGGGCGGGAGATGGTGAGCAGTTCTTC
TRBJ2-4,-,TRBV29-1,-,CSVVEGNIQYF,TGCAGCGTTGTGGAGGGGAACATTCAGTACTTC
TRBJ2-5,-,TRBV4-1,-,CASSQGTAFQETQYF,TGCGCCAGCAGCCAAGGGACAGCCTTTCAAGAGACCCAGTACTTC
TRBJ1-3,-,TRBV2,-,CASNRGGQSYSGNTIYF,TGTGCCAGCAACCGCGGCGGACAGAGTTACTCTGGAAACACCATATATTTT
TRBJ2-2,-,TRBV18,-,CASSPQGELFF,TGTGCCAGCTCACCCCAAGGGGAGCTGTTTTTT
TRBJ2-6,-,TRBV6-6,-,CASRGPGVSGANVLTF,TGTGCCAGCAGAGGCCCAGGGGTCTCTGGGGCCAACGTCCTGACTTTC
TRBJ1-1,TRBD1,TRBV5-4,-,CASSQGQAMNTEAFF,TGTGCCAGCAGCCAAGGACAGGCCATGAACACTGAAGCTTTCTTT
TRBJ1-1,-,TRBV7-9,-,CASSSSRGMNTEAFF,TGTGCCAGCAGCTCAAGCAGGGGCATGAACACTGAAGCTTTCTTT